This T cell receptor (beta chain) was sequenced for a study of tumor and adjacent non-tumor tissue in lung cancer. RNA was extracted from bulk tissue without any cell sorting. More than 3 cm separated this lung sample from the edge of the tumor. As to this clonotype: In this CDR3 the conserved last residue, phenylalanine or tryptophan, is missing, so a read error is likely.

The library came from three nested PCR rounds adapted from ARM-PCR protocols. TCRdb ran MiXCR on the multiplex PCR reads and lists one entry per CDR3 protein. The sample includes 60,000 to 80,000 distinct CDR3 sequences, about two thirds seen only once; the top ten take about a quarter. V shed 8 bases, J shed 7 bases, and the junction held 7 bases outside the gene matches. Germline V gives CDR1 SGHAT, CDR2 FQDESV (reference sequence). This CDR3 contains 14 residues. The J gene is TRBJ2-1, the V gene TRBV11-1, with TRBD2 matching 11 bases. The sequenced sample was distant non-tumor lung tissue. The source is a woman aged 45-60 years with non-small cell lung cancer. CDR3 DNA sequence: TGTGCCAGCGCACTAGCGGGAGTAGGGAATGAGCAGTTCTCC. Amino acids: CASALAGVGNEQFS.